A single sample is the source of the 32 T cell receptor beta chains below, sequenced in a study of T-cell reconstitution after alpha-beta-depleted transplantation in children. Unique molecular identifiers featured in how the TCRbeta library was prepared. TCRdb ran MiXCR on the PCR reads and lists one entry per CDR3 protein. This sample has 200,000 to 250,000 distinct CDR3 sequences, with 6.6% found just once. The source was PBMCs, collected before TCRalphabeta/CD19-depleted stem cell transplant. Every receptor here comes from a boy aged 2 to 9 with acute lymphoblastic leukemia, due to receive a stem cell transplant.

This rearrangement joins TRBV20-1 to TRBJ1-5; D not resolved. The germline CDR1 and CDR2 sequences are DFQATT and SNEGSKA (reference sequence). The CDR3 loop spans 16 amino acids. The germline V and J ends were trimmed by 4 bases and 6 bases, with 22 bases remaining between them. The CDR3 here is CSAIFVDRSELQPQHF. In nucleotides, the CDR3 is TGCAGTGCTATTTTCGTTGATAGGTCGGAACTTCAGCCCCAGCATTTT.

This clonotype has a count of ten or more. The CDR3 reads CASSPRSTEAFF. The CDR3 nucleotides are TGTGCCAGCAGCCCTCGCAGCACTGAAGCTTTCTTT. V gene TRBV12-3 or TRBV12-4 combines with J gene TRBJ1-1, with D unresolved. The CDR3 runs 12 residues. V was cut by 6 bases and J by 4 bases, with 9 bases left in between.

At least ten counts were recorded for this clonotype. The CDR3 sequence is CASSEGGQGRTEAFF. The DNA for the CDR3 is TGTGCCAGCAGCGAGGGGGGACAGGGAAGAACTGAAGCTTTCTTT. The chain couples TRBV9 to TRBJ1-1; TRBD1 matches at 9 bases. With 3 bases clipped from V and 5 bases from J, the junction kept 8 bases outside the gene matches. This CDR3 spans 15 amino acids. CDR1 is SGDLS, CDR2 YYNGEE, per germline.

In this sample, this clonotype turned up a few times. The chain combines TRBV28 with TRBJ2-7, with a weak D call TRBD2 (6 bases). Germline V gene lookup returns CDR1 MDHEN and CDR2 SYDVKM. The CDR3 has 12 amino acids. The V gene lost 5 bases and the J gene lost 3 bases, with 8 bases spanning the gap. The CDR3 DNA follows: TGTGCCAGCAGTCCGGGGGTCTACGAGCAGTACTTC. Protein sequence: CASSPGVYEQYF.

V is TRBV2 and J is TRBJ1-1; D is unclear. The CDR3 is 13 amino acids. V was shortened by 5 bases and J by 1 base, with 8 bases between the two germline ends. Germline values: CDR1 SNHLY, CDR2 FYNNEI. The CDR3, as DNA: TGTGCCAGCAGTTCCGAGCCGAACACTGAAGCTTTCTTT. The encoded protein is CASSSEPNTEAFF.

This chain links TRBV7-8 with TRBJ2-3, with TRBD1 as a possible D gene (5 bases). There are 14 residues in the CDR3. CDR1 and CDR2 (germline): SGHVS, FQNEAQ. Trimming removed 3 bases at V and 1 base at J, with 8 bases between. The CDR3 is CASSFEGGTDTQYF. The CDR3 bases are TGTGCCAGCAGCTTCGAAGGGGGCACAGATACGCAGTATTTT.

The table lists this clonotype with many counts. The chain has TRBV7-2 and TRBJ2-5, with TRBD2 matching over 8 bases. Germline V gene lookup returns CDR1 SGHTA and CDR2 FQGNSA. This CDR3 is 14 amino acids long. With V trimmed by 3 bases and J by 2 bases, 2 bases remained unmatched. The CDR3 DNA reads as TGTGCCAGCAGCTTCAGCGGGGGTCAAGAGACCCAGTACTTC. Its protein is CASSFSGGQETQYF.

This clonotype was observed many times. The V gene is TRBV7-2, the J gene TRBJ1-6, with 7 bases lining up with TRBD1. The CDR3 sequence is 13 residues long. Germline CDR1 reads SGHTA; CDR2 reads FQGNSA. V gave up 5 bases and J gave up 7 bases; unmatched junction bases: 2. As DNA, the CDR3 is TGTGCCAGCAGCCAACAGGGGAATTCACCCCTCCACTTT. Translation: CASSQQGNSPLHF.

This clonotype was seen more than once but under ten times. This rearrangement joins TRBV5-6 to TRBJ1-5, with a possible D match to TRBD1 (6 bases). This CDR3 is built from 16 residues. In germline, CDR1 is SGHDT, CDR2 YYEEEE. The V end was cut by 3 bases, the J end by 1 base, with 14 bases between. CDR3 bases: TGTGCCAGCAGCTCCGCCGGGACACCGAGCAATCAGCCCCAGCATTTT. Its protein product is CASSSAGTPSNQPQHF.

This clonotype was detected many times. The genes are TRBV5-1 and TRBJ2-5; 8 bases match TRBD1. V gave up 4 bases and J gave up 5 bases; unmatched junction bases: 16. The CDR3 is 17 amino acids. CDR1 is SGHRS and CDR2 is YFSETQ in the germline V gene. The CDR3 sequence is CASSEGQGLGFSETQYF. The CDR3 DNA sequence: TGCGCCAGCAGCGAAGGACAGGGCCTCGGATTTTCTGAGACCCAGTACTTC.

The V gene is TRBV19, the J gene TRBJ1-5; no clear D. The CDR3 runs 13 residues. Germline values: CDR1 LNHDA, CDR2 SQIVND (reference sequence). V was shortened by 6 bases and J by 5 bases, with 11 bases between the two germline ends. The CDR3 sequence is CASSVTEDQPQHF. CDR3 sequence (DNA): TGTGCCAGTAGCGTTACGGAGGATCAGCCCCAGCATTTT.

In its sample, this clonotype was seen many times. J is TRBJ2-7 and V is TRBV11-2; tentative D call: TRBD2 (6 bases). The CDR3 extends over 15 amino acids. V lost 5 bases and J 0 bases, leaving 14 bases between the germline ends. Germline V lookup: CDR1 SGHAT, CDR2 FQNNGV. The CDR3 loop is CASSTAAGSSYEQYF. The CDR3 DNA follows: TGTGCCAGCAGCACCGCCGCGGGGAGCTCCTACGAGCAGTACTTC.

This CDR3 reads CASAPGLVSYNEQFF. Written as DNA, the CDR3 is TGTGCCAGCGCCCCTGGACTAGTTTCCTACAATGAGCAGTTCTTC. The chain combines TRBV6-1 with TRBJ2-1, with 7 bases lining up with TRBD2. Germline assignment: CDR1 MNHNS and CDR2 SASEGT. Trimming removed 8 bases from V and 1 base from J; junction bases left unmatched: 8. This CDR3 contains 15 residues.

This clonotype was detected a few times. This chain connects TRBV6-5 to TRBJ2-5; D gene uncertain. Germline loops: CDR1 MNHEY, CDR2 SVGAGI. V was pared by 6 bases and J by 5 bases, with 10 bases between. The CDR3 is made up of 12 amino acids. The CDR3 DNA is TGTGCCAGCAGGCGGAAAGGGGAGACCCAGTACTTC. Its protein product is CASRRKGETQYF.

This clonotype was seen many times. The rearrangement uses TRBV12-3 or TRBV12-4 and TRBJ2-2; possibly TRBD1 for D (6 bases). V lost 5 bases and J lost 4, with 17 bases in between. This CDR3 spans 16 amino acids. CDR3 in DNA: TGTGCCAGCAGTACACACGGGACACCACTCACCGGGGAGCTGTTTTTT. It yields the protein CASSTHGTPLTGELFF.

This clonotype was detected many times. This chain links TRBV11-2 with TRBJ2-3, with 13 bases fitting TRBD2. The germline gives CDR1 SGHAT, CDR2 FQNNGV. The CDR3 has 18 amino acids. With V trimmed by 5 bases and J by 0 bases, 8 bases remained unmatched. The CDR3 protein is CASSGLAGVTFSTDTQYF. Here the CDR3 DNA reads TGTGCCAGCAGCGGACTAGCGGGGGTCACCTTTAGCACAGATACGCAGTATTTT.

This clonotype was counted ten times or more. V and J are TRBV28 and TRBJ2-5; D not certain. The germline CDR1 and CDR2 sequences are MDHEN and SYDVKM. With 8 bases removed from V and 7 bases from J, the gap between germline ends came to 11 bases. There are 11 residues in the CDR3. Here the CDR3 reads CASARRGTQYF. The CDR3 bases are TGTGCCAGCGCACGAAGAGGGACCCAGTACTTC.

This clonotype was counted many times. The chain is built from TRBV28 and TRBJ2-1; D is unresolved. Trimming stripped 2 bases from V and 7 bases from J, with 6 bases between. Germline CDR1 reads MDHEN; CDR2 reads SYDVKM. The CDR3 runs 12 residues. The CDR3 DNA reads TGTGCCAGCAGTTTAATAAGGAATGAGCAGTTCTTC. Encoded protein: CASSLIRNEQFF.

This clonotype was detected many times. This sequence joins TRBV6-5 and TRBJ2-5; D tentatively reads TRBD1 or TRBD2 (5 bases each). Trimming removed 5 bases from V and 5 bases from J, with 15 bases in between. The germline CDR1 and CDR2 sequences are MNHEY and SVGAGI. The CDR3 contains 14 residues. The DNA for the CDR3 is TGTGCCAGCAGTCCCGGGGCCCGCCGGGAGACCCAGTACTTC. Translated, it gives CASSPGARRETQYF.

This clonotype was counted many times. The genes are TRBV9 and TRBJ2-5; D is unresolved. The CDR3 has 14 residues. In germline, CDR1 is SGDLS, CDR2 YYNGEE. V lost 0 bases and J 7 bases, leaving 13 bases between the germline ends. CDR3 in DNA: TGTGCCAGCAGCGTAGGAGAACCGTTAGGGACCCAGTACTTC. Translation gives CASSVGEPLGTQYF.

This clonotype has at least ten counts. CDR3 nucleotide sequence: TGTGCCAGCATGGGGTTGCGGGGAGACGAGCAGTACTTC. This translates into CASMGLRGDEQYF. The chain couples TRBV6-1 to TRBJ2-7; possible D gene TRBD2, 6 bases. The CDR3 consists of 13 residues. Germline V CDR1 and CDR2: MNHNS, SASEGT. V lost 7 bases and J lost 5, with 15 bases in between.

This clonotype was picked up many times. V usage is TRBV29-1 and J usage is TRBJ2-1, with 11 bases lining up with TRBD2. Germline V gene lookup returns CDR1 SQVTM and CDR2 ANQGSEA. The V gene end was trimmed by 7 bases and the J gene end by 4 bases; junction bases not matched to a gene: 3. CDR3 length equals 13 residues. CDR3 residues: CSARTSGYNEQFF. The DNA for the CDR3 is TGCAGCGCTAGGACTAGCGGGTACAATGAGCAGTTCTTC.

The CDR3 loop reads CASSEEGSSPYEQYF. The DNA of the CDR3 is TGTGCCAGCAGTGAAGAGGGCAGTAGCCCCTACGAGCAGTACTTC. This chain links TRBV2 with TRBJ2-7, with D unclear. CDR1 and CDR2 (germline): SNHLY, FYNNEI. The CDR3 runs 15 residues. V dropped 1 base and J dropped 2 bases, with 12 bases sitting between them.

Ten or more counts support this clonotype. The chain links TRBV28 to TRBJ2-3, with D possibly being TRBD2 (6 bases). CDR3 length: 16 amino acids. Germline V gene sequence: CDR1 MDHEN, CDR2 SYDVKM. V lost 4 bases and J 2 bases, leaving 16 bases between the germline ends. The CDR3 DNA reads as TGTGCCAGCAGTTCCCGGGACTCCTCTCCCACAGATACGCAGTATTTT. It specifies CASSSRDSSPTDTQYF.

This clonotype was detected ten times or more. V is TRBV6-5 and J is TRBJ1-4, with TRBD1 matching over 8 bases. CDR1 and CDR2 from the germline V gene are MNHEY and SVGAGI. The CDR3 consists of 18 residues. Trimming took 2 bases from V and 2 from J; bases not matched to a gene: 10. The CDR3 DNA reads as TGTGCCAGCAGTTACACAGGACAGGGTGGCGCGACTAATGAAAAACTGTTTTTT. Protein product: CASSYTGQGGATNEKLFF.

This clonotype was detected many times. The CDR3 sequence is CASSLDDGPFEQYF. DNA for the CDR3: TGTGCCAGCAGCTTAGACGACGGGCCCTTCGAGCAGTACTTC. This sequence joins TRBV7-2 and TRBJ2-7, with D unclear. The CDR3 runs to 14 residues. Deletions cut 1 base from V and 6 bases from J, with 13 bases between. Looked up from germline, CDR1 is SGHTA and CDR2 is FQGNSA.

This clonotype was observed at least ten times. V usage is TRBV28 and J usage is TRBJ1-5, with D possibly matching TRBD1 (6 bases). From germline, CDR1 is MDHEN and CDR2 SYDVKM. This CDR3 comprises 14 residues. With 8 bases removed from V and 6 bases from J, the gap between germline ends came to 17 bases. The chain's CDR3 is CASEQGMSVQPQHF. The CDR3 DNA follows: TGTGCCAGCGAACAGGGTATGAGCGTTCAGCCCCAGCATTTT.

This clonotype showed up many times. The rearrangement links TRBV3-1 to TRBJ1-1; TRBD1 matches at 7 bases. Germline CDR1 is LGHDT and CDR2 is YNNKEL (reference sequence). The CDR3 has 13 amino acids. Trimming cost V 4 bases and J 4 bases; bases outside gene matches: 3. The CDR3 reads CASSPGTATEAFF. The CDR3 coding sequence is TGTGCCAGCAGCCCCGGGACAGCCACTGAAGCTTTCTTT.

This clonotype appeared a few times. V gene TRBV25-1 combines with J gene TRBJ1-4; no reliable D call. The CDR3 length is 14 residues. V was shortened by 2 bases and J by 4 bases, with 8 bases between the two germline ends. The germline V gene has CDR1 MGHDK and CDR2 SYGVNS. In nucleotides, the CDR3 is TGTGCCAGCAGTGAAGGTTCGGGTAATGAAAAACTGTTTTTT. It is translated as CASSEGSGNEKLFF.

This clonotype was observed many times. The V gene is TRBV28, the J gene TRBJ2-6; D is unresolved. Per the germline V gene, CDR1 is MDHEN and CDR2 is SYDVKM. V was pared by 5 bases and J by 2 bases, with 13 bases between. The CDR3 is 16 amino acids. The CDR3 loop reads CASSDQKETGANVLTF. Here the CDR3 DNA reads TGTGCCAGCAGTGACCAAAAGGAAACTGGGGCCAACGTCCTGACTTTC. Variable domain in full (rest from reference TRBV28 and TRBJ2-6): DVKVTQSSRYLVKRTGEKVFLECVQDMDHENMFWYRQDPGLGLRLIYFSYDVKMKEKGDIPEGYSVSREKKERFSLILESASTNQTSMYLCASSDQKETGANVLTFGAGSRLTVL.

This clonotype showed up just a few times. The genes are TRBV12-3 or TRBV12-4 and TRBJ1-1; 10 positions match TRBD1. The CDR3 consists of 18 residues. Losses at the gene ends were 5 bases for V and 1 base for J; bases not matched to a gene: 13. The CDR3 region is CASSPRLGTGARNTEAFF. The DNA of the CDR3 is TGTGCCAGCAGTCCCCGGTTGGGGACAGGGGCTCGGAACACTGAAGCTTTCTTT.

This chain joins TRBV2 and TRBJ1-2, with TRBD1 as a possible D gene (5 bases). This CDR3 contains 13 residues. Germline V gene sequence: CDR1 SNHLY, CDR2 FYNNEI. V was clipped by 4 bases and J by 7 bases, with 13 bases between them. CDR3: CASSVVREAGYTF. CDR3 bases: TGTGCCAGCAGTGTTGTCAGGGAGGCTGGCTACACCTTC.